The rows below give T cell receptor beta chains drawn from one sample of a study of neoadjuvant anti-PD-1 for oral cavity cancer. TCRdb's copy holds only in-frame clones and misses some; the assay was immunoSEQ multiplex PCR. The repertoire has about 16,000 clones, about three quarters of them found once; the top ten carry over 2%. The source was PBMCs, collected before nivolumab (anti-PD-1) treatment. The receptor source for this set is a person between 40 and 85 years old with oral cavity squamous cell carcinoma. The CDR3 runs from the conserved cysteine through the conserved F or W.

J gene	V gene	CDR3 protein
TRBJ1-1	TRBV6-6	CASSLGGRKGTEAFF
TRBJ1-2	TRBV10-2	CASSPGTRGAGYTF
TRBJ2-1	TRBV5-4	CASRRGLADNNEQFF
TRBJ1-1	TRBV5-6	CASSLAGRTRMNTEAFF
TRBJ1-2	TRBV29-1	CSVEDNSYGYTF
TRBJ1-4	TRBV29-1	CSARGRTNEKLFF
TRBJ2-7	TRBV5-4	CASSLTGNYEQYF
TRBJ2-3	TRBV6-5	CASSTSGRADGTQYF
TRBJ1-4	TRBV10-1	CASSPDTIELFF
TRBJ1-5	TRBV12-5	CASGLAPQHGVNQPQHF
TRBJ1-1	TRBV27	CASSSRVLGNTEAFF
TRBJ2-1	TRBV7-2	CASSSPAGRNEQFF
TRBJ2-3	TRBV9	CASSVDHRDTQYF
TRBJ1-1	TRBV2	CASSVGSGGLGTEAFF
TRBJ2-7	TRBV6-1	CASSEVSARGEQYF
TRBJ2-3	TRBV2	CASKPGRGTDTQYF
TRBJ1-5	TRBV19	CASTVQGPLVNQPQHF
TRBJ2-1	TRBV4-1	CASSHPRGLAGGWYNEQFF
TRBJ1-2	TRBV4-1	CASSQPATSVSNYGYTF
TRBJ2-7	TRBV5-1	CASSGGTHEQYF
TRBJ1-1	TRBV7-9	CASSAQMNTEAFF
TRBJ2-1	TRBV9	CASSAPGTSGTQSSYNEQFF
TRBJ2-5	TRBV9	CASSGPYQETQYF
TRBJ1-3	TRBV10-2	CASSPGTSGNTIYF
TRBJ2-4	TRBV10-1	CASSAGTGAIQYF
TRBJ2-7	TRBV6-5	CASSYGQGSGEQYF
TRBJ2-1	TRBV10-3	CAISREFQKNEQFF
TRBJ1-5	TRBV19	CASSTGQGFQPQHF
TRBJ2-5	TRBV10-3	CAISGQGAGAQYF
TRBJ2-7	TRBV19	CASSYLGHLREQYF
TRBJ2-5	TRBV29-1	CSVKTSGGQQETQYF
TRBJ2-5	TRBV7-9	CASSLVSGQETQYF
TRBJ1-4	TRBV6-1	CASSEPGSSNEKLFF
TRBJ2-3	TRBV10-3	CAISESREDAQYF
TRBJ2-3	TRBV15	CATSRDRSAYTQYF
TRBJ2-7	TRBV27	CATRGSSGVYEQYF
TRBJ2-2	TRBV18	CASSDQLNTGELFF
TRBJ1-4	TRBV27	CASSLGTGYRAKLFF
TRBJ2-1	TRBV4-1	CASSLSGGLYNEQFF
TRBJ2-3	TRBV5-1	CASSTGQGTDTQYF
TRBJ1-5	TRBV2	CASSERGQGSNQPQHF
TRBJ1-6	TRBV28	CASSSGTANNSPLHF
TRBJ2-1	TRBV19	CASRRETSYNEQFF
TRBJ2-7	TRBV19	CASSRQGAREQYF
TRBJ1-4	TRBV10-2	CASSEIWDREGEKLFF
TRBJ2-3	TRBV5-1	CASSVGQSSTDTQYF
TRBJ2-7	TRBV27	CASSPLRLADLKQYF
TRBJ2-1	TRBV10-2	CASRAGTGAPNEQFF
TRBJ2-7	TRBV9	CASSARTGVEYEQYF
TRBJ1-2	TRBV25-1	CASSRREGYYGYTF
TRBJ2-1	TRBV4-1	CASSLRDSGPGSYNEQFF
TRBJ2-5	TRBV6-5	CASRPTTGGTETQYF
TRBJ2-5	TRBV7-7	CASSRGTSVWETQYF
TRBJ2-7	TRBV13	CASSLVYRGASGWKVVPYEQYF
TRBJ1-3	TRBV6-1	CASSFTGNTIYF
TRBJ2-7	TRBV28	CASSSGGGHEQYF